This T cell receptor (beta chain) emerged from a study of cytomegalovirus exposure and HLA in healthy donors. As for the study in general: T cells numbering approximately 170 million yielded more than 95 million unique TCR beta sequences in an earlier analysis.

For this clone: Its matching antigen is unknown.

The CDR3 extends over 13 amino acids. V was cut by 6 bases and J by 6 bases, with 12 bases left in between. Germline V lookup: CDR1 MDHEN, CDR2 SYDVKM. The PCR contained 60 Vbeta and 13 Jbeta primers. Generated by immunoSEQ multiplex PCR, the TCRdb table keeps only in-frame clones and is missing some. Here the sample spans 60,000 to 90,000 clones, 65% to 75% being singletons. Study-level findings and limits: Earlier results showed most TCR beta V segments being productive about 90% or about 30% of the time.

The material sequenced was PBMCs. This receptor was identified in a man in his forties in good health and CMV-seropositive. The chain uses TRBV28 and TRBJ1-5, with D possibly TRBD1 on 5 matching bases. The CDR3 loop is CASSLLGGQPQHF. The CDR3 nucleotides are TGTGCCAGCAGCCTGCTGGGGGGTCAGCCCCAGCATTTT. Complete variable domain (other parts from reference TRBV28 and TRBJ1-5): DVKVTQSSRYLVKRTGEKVFLECVQDMDHENMFWYRQDPGLGLRLIYFSYDVKMKEKGDIPEGYSVSREKKERFSLILESASTNQTSMYLCASSLLGGQPQHFGDGTRLSIL.